This T cell receptor (beta chain) was profiled in a study of cytomegalovirus exposure and HLA in healthy donors. The overall study: Within an early data release were about 80 million unique TCRs drawn from HLA-typed donors. The study, taken as a whole, reports: A prior analysis recorded that most TCR beta V segments were productive about 90% or about 30% of the time. It was shown in a later analysis that HLA-associated TCR beta chains were more clonally expanded than other, equally common chains.

Primers for the PCR totalled 60 Vbeta and 13 Jbeta. Profiling relied on immunoSEQ multiplex PCR, and the TCRdb table lists in-frame clones only, not all of them. The data hold some 81,000 clones, with approximately 70% observed a single time. Note on this clone: The antigen is unknown.

Each donor was healthy, and each was a bone marrow donor. Material: PBMCs. The origin of this receptor is a woman between 40 and 50 years old in good health and CMV-seropositive.

CDR3 sequence reads: CASRPQGASGNTIYF. The CDR3 DNA sequence: TGTGCCAGCAGGCCACAGGGGGCTTCTGGAAACACCATATATTTT. The chain is built from TRBV6-5 and TRBJ1-3; TRBD1 aligns across 9 bases. The CDR3 has 15 amino acids. In germline, CDR1 is MNHEY, CDR2 SVGAGI. V shed 6 bases and J 1 base; nucleotides not matched to a gene: 4.